These T cell receptor beta chains were read from a single sample in a study of OX40 agonist ivuxolimab in advanced cancers. The table came from immunoSEQ multiplex PCR; TCRdb's copy has only in-frame clones and leaves some out. Among some 10,000 clones listed, 76% were seen once. The sequences come from CD4+ or CD8+ T cells sorted from blood, collected in a trial of the OX40 agonist ivuxolimab. These receptors all come from an adult with an advanced solid tumor such as melanoma, head and neck, liver or kidney cancer. CDR3s include the opening cysteine and the closing phenylalanine or tryptophan. D genes are given only for firm matches. Only some rows state a clone size, as once, few, many or a class for expanded clones.

j_call: TRBJ1-4
clone_size: NA
d_call: TRBD1
v_call: TRBV9
cdr3_nt: TGTGCCAGCAGCCCGGGGGCAGGGGGAAGGTTGCGGGAAAAACTGTTTTTT
cdr3_aa: CASSPGAGGRLREKLFF

j_call: TRBJ2-7
clone_size: NA
d_call: NA
v_call: TRBV7-8
cdr3_nt: TGTGCCAGCAGCCCAGGGGCAGTCTCTATCCACGAGCAGTACTTC
cdr3_aa: CASSPGAVSIHEQYF

j_call: TRBJ2-1
clone_size: NA
d_call: TRBD2
v_call: TRBV7-3
cdr3_nt: TGTGCCAGCAGCGCAAGCGGGGGTTTTGATGAGCAGTTCTTC
cdr3_aa: CASSASGGFDEQFF

j_call: TRBJ1-4
clone_size: NA
d_call: NA
v_call: TRBV28
cdr3_nt: TGTGCCAGCATGGGGGGAATGAGGTGGGAAAAACTGTTTTTT
cdr3_aa: CASMGGMRWEKLFF

j_call: TRBJ1-1
clone_size: NA
d_call: NA
v_call: TRBV5-6
cdr3_nt: TGTGCCAGCAGCCCGGACCCCCTTGTGGGCACTGAAGCTTTCTTT
cdr3_aa: CASSPDPLVGTEAFF

j_call: TRBJ2-1
clone_size: NA
d_call: NA
v_call: TRBV11-2
cdr3_nt: TGTGCCAGCAGCTTAGAATTCGCGATGACCTCCTACAATGAGCAGTTCTTC
cdr3_aa: CASSLEFAMTSYNEQFF

j_call: TRBJ2-5
clone_size: NA
d_call: TRBD2
v_call: TRBV7-9
cdr3_nt: TGTGCCAGCAGCCTAAGTAGCGGGGAGACCCAGTACTTC
cdr3_aa: CASSLSSGETQYF

j_call: TRBJ2-4
clone_size: NA
d_call: NA
v_call: TRBV7-2
cdr3_nt: TGTGCCAGCAGCCCAGTGAATCAAAACATTCAGTACTTC
cdr3_aa: CASSPVNQNIQYF

j_call: TRBJ1-5
clone_size: NA
d_call: TRBD1
v_call: TRBV7-2
cdr3_nt: TGTGCCAGCAGCTTAATGGGACAGGGGAGCAATCAGCCCCAGCATTTT
cdr3_aa: CASSLMGQGSNQPQHF

j_call: TRBJ1-5
clone_size: few
d_call: NA
v_call: TRBV11-2
cdr3_nt: TGTGCCAGCAGCTCCCATGGGAGAAGCAATCAGCCCCAGCATTTT
cdr3_aa: CASSSHGRSNQPQHF

j_call: TRBJ2-7
clone_size: NA
d_call: TRBD1
v_call: TRBV25-1
cdr3_nt: TGTGCCAGCAGAACAGGGACAGGGGGCTACGAGCAGTACTTC
cdr3_aa: CASRTGTGGYEQYF

j_call: TRBJ2-2
clone_size: NA
d_call: NA
v_call: TRBV28
cdr3_nt: TGTGCCAGCAGTCTAAGGACAGACCACGGGGAGCTGTTTTTT
cdr3_aa: CASSLRTDHGELFF

j_call: TRBJ1-1
clone_size: NA
d_call: NA
v_call: TRBV28
cdr3_nt: TGTGGCGCCGGGAACACTGAAGCTTTCTTT
cdr3_aa: CGAGNTEAFF

j_call: TRBJ1-2
clone_size: once
d_call: NA
v_call: TRBV19
cdr3_nt: TGTGCCAGTACCCAAAGGGGGAACTATGGCTACACCTTC
cdr3_aa: CASTQRGNYGYTF

j_call: TRBJ2-7
clone_size: few
d_call: TRBD1
v_call: TRBV7-9
cdr3_nt: TGTGCCAGCAGCCCTCAACGATCGGACAGGAATTCTAGCAAGTACTTC
cdr3_aa: CASSPQRSDRNSSKYF

j_call: TRBJ1-6
clone_size: NA
d_call: NA
v_call: TRBV5-1
cdr3_nt: TGCGCCAGCAGTTCAGGGTCCTATAATTCACCCCTCCACTTT
cdr3_aa: CASSSGSYNSPLHF

j_call: TRBJ1-2
clone_size: once
d_call: NA
v_call: TRBV5-3
cdr3_nt: TGTGCCTATAAGACCCGGGTTGGCTACACCTTC
cdr3_aa: CAYKTRVGYTF

j_call: TRBJ2-1
clone_size: NA
d_call: NA
v_call: TRBV7-2
cdr3_nt: TGTGCCAGCAGCTTGACGATTAGCACTGAGCAGTTCTTC
cdr3_aa: CASSLTISTEQFF

j_call: TRBJ1-2
clone_size: medium-sized
d_call: NA
v_call: TRBV5-6
cdr3_nt: TGTGCCAGCAGCTTGTGGGCTTGGGGCTATGGCTACACCTTC
cdr3_aa: CASSLWAWGYGYTF

j_call: TRBJ2-1
clone_size: NA
d_call: TRBD2
v_call: TRBV4-2
cdr3_nt: TGTGCCAGCAGCCAAGAGACTAGCGGGGGTTACAATGAGCAGTTCTTC
cdr3_aa: CASSQETSGGYNEQFF

j_call: TRBJ2-7
clone_size: NA
d_call: TRBD1
v_call: TRBV18
cdr3_nt: TGTGCCAGCTCACCCCAGACAGGGGGCAACGAGCAGTACTTC
cdr3_aa: CASSPQTGGNEQYF

j_call: TRBJ2-7
clone_size: once
d_call: TRBD2
v_call: TRBV4-3
cdr3_nt: TGCGCCAGCAGCCAAGGATATAGCGGGCATTACGAGCAGTACTTC
cdr3_aa: CASSQGYSGHYEQYF

j_call: TRBJ2-5
clone_size: NA
d_call: TRBD2
v_call: TRBV2
cdr3_nt: TGTGCCAGCAGCGTCGTCCCGGGACTAGCGGGGGAGAACCAAGAGACCCAGTACTTC
cdr3_aa: CASSVVPGLAGENQETQYF

j_call: TRBJ2-3
clone_size: medium-sized
d_call: NA
v_call: TRBV5-6
cdr3_nt: TGTGCCAGCACCTGGCAGGGGAGGGTGGATACGCAGTATTTT
cdr3_aa: CASTWQGRVDTQYF

j_call: TRBJ1-5
clone_size: NA
d_call: NA
v_call: TRBV19
cdr3_nt: TGTGCCAGTAGTGCGTCGGGGGGGTTTGGGCCCCAGCATTTT
cdr3_aa: CASSASGGFGPQHF

j_call: TRBJ1-3
clone_size: NA
d_call: NA
v_call: TRBV19
cdr3_nt: TGTGCCACCCAGTGGGATGCGGGGGCTGGAAACACCATATATTTT
cdr3_aa: CATQWDAGAGNTIYF

j_call: TRBJ2-5
clone_size: NA
d_call: NA
v_call: TRBV9
cdr3_nt: TGTGCCAGCAGCGTAGGAGGTGCGGGGGCCCAAGAGACCCAGTACTTC
cdr3_aa: CASSVGGAGAQETQYF

j_call: TRBJ2-5
clone_size: once
d_call: TRBD1
v_call: TRBV7-8
cdr3_nt: TGTGCCAGCAGCTTATTGGGACAGGGAGGTCAAGAGACCCAGTACTTC
cdr3_aa: CASSLLGQGGQETQYF

j_call: TRBJ2-1
clone_size: NA
d_call: NA
v_call: TRBV2
cdr3_nt: TGTGCCAGCATAACAGGCTCCTACAATGAGCAGTTCTTC
cdr3_aa: CASITGSYNEQFF

j_call: TRBJ2-7
clone_size: medium-sized
d_call: NA
v_call: TRBV28
cdr3_nt: TGTGCCAGCAGCCTAGGGAAAGAGCAGTACTTC
cdr3_aa: CASSLGKEQYF

j_call: TRBJ2-2
clone_size: NA
d_call: NA
v_call: TRBV5-4
cdr3_nt: TGTGCCAGCAGCTTGGGGGGGCACGGGGAGCTGTTTTTT
cdr3_aa: CASSLGGHGELFF

j_call: TRBJ1-2
clone_size: NA
d_call: TRBD1
v_call: TRBV4-2
cdr3_nt: TGTGCCAGCAGCCATGGACAGGGGGCCTCAAAGGGCTACACCTTC
cdr3_aa: CASSHGQGASKGYTF

j_call: TRBJ2-7
clone_size: NA
d_call: NA
v_call: TRBV25-1
cdr3_nt: TGTGCCAGCAGTGAATATTCGGAACCACTCTCCTACGAGCAGTACTTC
cdr3_aa: CASSEYSEPLSYEQYF

j_call: TRBJ2-3
clone_size: NA
d_call: TRBD2
v_call: TRBV4-2
cdr3_nt: TGTGCCAGCAGCCAAGCTTTCGGCGGGGGTGGCACAGATACGCAGTATTTT
cdr3_aa: CASSQAFGGGGTDTQYF

j_call: TRBJ2-1
clone_size: NA
d_call: NA
v_call: TRBV25-1
cdr3_nt: TGTGCCAGCAAGGGGGTACTCGATGAGCAGTTCTTC
cdr3_aa: CASKGVLDEQFF

j_call: TRBJ1-6
clone_size: few
d_call: NA
v_call: TRBV7-3
cdr3_nt: TGTGCCAGCAGCTTGGTGGGGGCGGCTTCACCCCTCCACTTT
cdr3_aa: CASSLVGAASPLHF

j_call: TRBJ2-1
clone_size: NA
d_call: NA
v_call: TRBV5-4
cdr3_nt: TGTGCCAGCAGCTTGGGAGGGATGCCCTACAATGAGCAGTTCTTC
cdr3_aa: CASSLGGMPYNEQFF

j_call: TRBJ1-1
clone_size: NA
d_call: NA
v_call: TRBV19
cdr3_nt: TGTGCCAGTAGTATTACCGGGTTGGACACTGAAGCTTTCTTT
cdr3_aa: CASSITGLDTEAFF

j_call: TRBJ1-5
clone_size: NA
d_call: NA
v_call: TRBV19
cdr3_nt: TGTGCCAGTAGTAGAGGGGGAGCCGGCAATCAGCCCCAGCATTTT
cdr3_aa: CASSRGGAGNQPQHF

j_call: TRBJ1-6
clone_size: NA
d_call: NA
v_call: TRBV7-9
cdr3_nt: TGTGCCAGCAGCCCAGGACGGACCTCTAATTCACCCCTCCACTTT
cdr3_aa: CASSPGRTSNSPLHF

j_call: TRBJ2-7
clone_size: few
d_call: TRBD2
v_call: TRBV11-3
cdr3_nt: TGTGCCAGCAGCCCCGGGAGTCGGGGGGTATCCTACGAGCAGTACTTC
cdr3_aa: CASSPGSRGVSYEQYF

j_call: TRBJ2-7
clone_size: few
d_call: NA
v_call: TRBV5-4
cdr3_nt: TGTGCCAGCAGCTTATCCCTCGCGGACTCGGGCGAGCAGTACTTC
cdr3_aa: CASSLSLADSGEQYF

j_call: TRBJ1-2
clone_size: NA
d_call: NA
v_call: TRBV5-6
cdr3_nt: TGTGCCAGCAGCCCCTTGGAGGGGCCTGTTGGCTACACCTTC
cdr3_aa: CASSPLEGPVGYTF

j_call: TRBJ2-1
clone_size: NA
d_call: TRBD1
v_call: TRBV7-2
cdr3_nt: TGTGCCAGCAGCTCAGGGACAGGGGGCAATGAGCAGTTCTTC
cdr3_aa: CASSSGTGGNEQFF

j_call: TRBJ1-2
clone_size: NA
d_call: TRBD1
v_call: TRBV7-9
cdr3_nt: TGTGCCAGCAGCTTAGTTGGACAGGGGGGAGGTGGCTACACCTTC
cdr3_aa: CASSLVGQGGGGYTF

j_call: TRBJ2-1
clone_size: NA
d_call: TRBD1
v_call: TRBV28
cdr3_nt: TGTGCCAGCAGTCTCGAGGGGGCCACCTACAATGAGCAGTTCTTC
cdr3_aa: CASSLEGATYNEQFF

j_call: TRBJ2-5
clone_size: NA
d_call: TRBD2
v_call: TRBV6-6
cdr3_nt: TGTGCCAGCAACCTCGGGCGGACTAGGTACCAAGAGACCCAGTACTTC
cdr3_aa: CASNLGRTRYQETQYF

j_call: TRBJ1-2
clone_size: NA
d_call: TRBD1
v_call: TRBV10-3
cdr3_nt: TGTGCCATCAGTGAGTTAGGGACAGGCCGCGGGGATGGCTACACCTTC
cdr3_aa: CAISELGTGRGDGYTF

j_call: TRBJ2-1
clone_size: NA
d_call: TRBD1
v_call: TRBV6-5
cdr3_nt: TGTGCCAGCAGCCACGGGGAGGGACAGGGGGGAAGAGAGGTCTTC
cdr3_aa: CASSHGEGQGGREVF

j_call: TRBJ1-2
clone_size: NA
d_call: NA
v_call: TRBV9
cdr3_nt: TGTGCCAGCAGCGGACAGGTCCCTGGCTACACCTTC
cdr3_aa: CASSGQVPGYTF

j_call: TRBJ2-2
clone_size: NA
d_call: NA
v_call: TRBV14
cdr3_nt: TGTGCCAGCAGCCACCCCTGGGTCCCCGGGGAGCTGTTTTTT
cdr3_aa: CASSHPWVPGELFF

j_call: TRBJ2-7
clone_size: few
d_call: NA
v_call: TRBV5-1
cdr3_nt: TGCGCCAGCACCATAGACACCAGGAGCTCCTACGAGCAGTACTTC
cdr3_aa: CASTIDTRSSYEQYF

j_call: TRBJ1-2
clone_size: NA
d_call: TRBD1
v_call: TRBV6-5
cdr3_nt: TGTGCCAGCAGTCCAGGGGGGACTAACTATGGCTACACCTTC
cdr3_aa: CASSPGGTNYGYTF

j_call: TRBJ2-6
clone_size: NA
d_call: NA
v_call: TRBV28
cdr3_nt: TGTGCCTCCGAAGAGGGGAGCTCTGGGGCCAACGTCCTGACTTTC
cdr3_aa: CASEEGSSGANVLTF